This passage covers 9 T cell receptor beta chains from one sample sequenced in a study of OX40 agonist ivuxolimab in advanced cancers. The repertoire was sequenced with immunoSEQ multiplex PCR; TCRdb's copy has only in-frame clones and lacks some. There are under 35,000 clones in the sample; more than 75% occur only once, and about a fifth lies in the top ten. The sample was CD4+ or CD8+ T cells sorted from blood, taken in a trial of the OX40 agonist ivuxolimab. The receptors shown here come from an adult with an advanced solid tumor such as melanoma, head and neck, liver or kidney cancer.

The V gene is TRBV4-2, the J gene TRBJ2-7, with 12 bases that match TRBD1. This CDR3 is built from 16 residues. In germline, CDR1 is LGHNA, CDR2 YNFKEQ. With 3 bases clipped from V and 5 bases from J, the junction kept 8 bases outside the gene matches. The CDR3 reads CASSQTGTGGADEQYF. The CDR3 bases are TGTGCCAGCAGCCAGACCGGGACAGGGGGCGCCGACGAGCAGTACTTC.

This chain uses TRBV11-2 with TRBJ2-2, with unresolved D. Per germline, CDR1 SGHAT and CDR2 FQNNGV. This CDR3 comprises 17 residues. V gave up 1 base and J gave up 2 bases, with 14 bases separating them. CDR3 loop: CASSLGMFPLNTGELFF. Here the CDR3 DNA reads TGTGCCAGCAGCTTAGGAATGTTCCCCCTAAACACCGGGGAGCTGTTTTTT.

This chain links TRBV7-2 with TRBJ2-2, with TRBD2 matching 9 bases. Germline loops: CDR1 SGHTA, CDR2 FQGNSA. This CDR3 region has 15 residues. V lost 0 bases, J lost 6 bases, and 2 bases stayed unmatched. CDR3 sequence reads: CASSLALAGPGELFF. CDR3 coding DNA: TGTGCCAGCAGCTTAGCTCTAGCGGGACCCGGGGAGCTGTTTTTT.

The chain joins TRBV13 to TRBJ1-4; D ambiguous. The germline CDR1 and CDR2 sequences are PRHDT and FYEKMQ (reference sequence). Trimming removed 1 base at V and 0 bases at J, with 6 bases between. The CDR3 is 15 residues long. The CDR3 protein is CASSLVGATNEKLFF. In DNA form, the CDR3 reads TGTGCCAGCAGCTTAGTCGGGGCAACTAATGAAAAACTGTTTTTT.

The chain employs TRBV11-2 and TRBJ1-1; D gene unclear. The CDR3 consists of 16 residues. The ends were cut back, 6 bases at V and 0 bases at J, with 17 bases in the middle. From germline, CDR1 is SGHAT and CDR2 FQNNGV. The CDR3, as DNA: TGTGCCAGCAGTCTACCCCGGGGAACCGTGAACACTGAAGCTTTCTTT. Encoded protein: CASSLPRGTVNTEAFF. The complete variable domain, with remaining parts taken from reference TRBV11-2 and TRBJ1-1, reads EAGVAQSPRYKIIEKRQSVAFWCNPISGHATLYWYQQILGQGPKLLIQFQNNGVVDDSQLPKDRFSAERLKGVDSTLKIQPAKLEDSAVYLCASSLPRGTVNTEAFFGQGTRLTVV.

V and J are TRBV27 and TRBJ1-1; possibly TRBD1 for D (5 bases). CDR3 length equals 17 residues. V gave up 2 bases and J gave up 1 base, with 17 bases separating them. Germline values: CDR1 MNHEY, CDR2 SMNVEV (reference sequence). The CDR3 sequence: CASSLVFVAQENTEAFF. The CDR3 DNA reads TGTGCCAGCAGTTTAGTCTTCGTAGCACAGGAGAACACTGAAGCTTTCTTT.

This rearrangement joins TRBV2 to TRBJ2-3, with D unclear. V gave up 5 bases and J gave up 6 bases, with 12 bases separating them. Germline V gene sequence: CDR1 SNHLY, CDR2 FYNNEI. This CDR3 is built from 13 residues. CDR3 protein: CASSSYDGDTQYF. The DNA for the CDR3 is TGTGCCAGCAGTTCCTATGACGGCGATACGCAGTATTTT.

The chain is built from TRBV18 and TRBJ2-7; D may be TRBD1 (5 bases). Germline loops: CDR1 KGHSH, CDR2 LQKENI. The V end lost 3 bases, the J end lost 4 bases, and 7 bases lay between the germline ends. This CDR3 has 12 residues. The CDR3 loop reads CASSPTGYEQYF. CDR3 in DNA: TGTGCCAGCTCACCCACAGGATACGAGCAGTACTTC.

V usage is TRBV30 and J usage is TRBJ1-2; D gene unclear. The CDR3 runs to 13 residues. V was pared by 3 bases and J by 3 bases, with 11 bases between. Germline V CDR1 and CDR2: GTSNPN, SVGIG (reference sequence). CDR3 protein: CAWSTIRYYGYTF. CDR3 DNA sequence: TGTGCCTGGAGCACCATCAGGTACTATGGCTACACCTTC.